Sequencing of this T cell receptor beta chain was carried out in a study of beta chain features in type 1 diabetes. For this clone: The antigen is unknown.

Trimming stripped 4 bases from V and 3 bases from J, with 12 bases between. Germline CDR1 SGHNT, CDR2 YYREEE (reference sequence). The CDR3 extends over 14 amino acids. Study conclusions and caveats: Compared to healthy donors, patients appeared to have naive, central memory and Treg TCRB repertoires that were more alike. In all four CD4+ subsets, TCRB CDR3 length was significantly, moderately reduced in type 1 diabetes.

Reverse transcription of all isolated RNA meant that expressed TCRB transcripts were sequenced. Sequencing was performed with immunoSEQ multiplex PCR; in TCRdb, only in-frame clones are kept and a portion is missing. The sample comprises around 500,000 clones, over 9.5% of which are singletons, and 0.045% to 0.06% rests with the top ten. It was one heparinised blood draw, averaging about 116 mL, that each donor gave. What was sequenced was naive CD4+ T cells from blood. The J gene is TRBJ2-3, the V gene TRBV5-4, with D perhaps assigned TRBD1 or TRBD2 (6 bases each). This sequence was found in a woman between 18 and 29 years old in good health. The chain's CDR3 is CASSLGAGTDTQYF. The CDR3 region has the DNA TGTGCCAGCAGCCTGGGGGCGGGAACAGATACGCAGTATTTT.